This TCR beta chain was retrieved from a study of Ad26.COV2.S vaccination and SARS-CoV-2 variants. Whole-study results and caveats: It was reported that spike-specific CD8+ and CD4+ T cell responses were substantially broad after vaccination.

V shed 1 base, J shed 6 bases, and the junction held 3 bases outside the gene matches. The CDR3 has 15 amino acids. Germline loops: CDR1 LGHDT, CDR2 YNNKEL (reference sequence). Data came from immunoSEQ multiplex PCR; TCRdb stores just in-frame clones and leaves some out. The data show about 350,000 clones, under 95% seen once. A word on this clone: What it binds is unknown.

The TCR comes from a human donor who had recovered from COVID-19. The chain links TRBV3-1 (or the pseudogene TRBV3-2) to TRBJ2-7; 13 bases match TRBD2. This specimen was peripheral blood, taken after recovery from COVID-19. The CDR3 DNA is TGTGCCAGCAGCCAAGGGACTAGCGGGGGATTCGAGCAGTACTTC. It yields the protein CASSQGTSGGFEQYF.